The 26 T cell receptor beta chains below were found in one sample sequenced in a study of shared clonotypes between healthy human individuals. Profiled with immunoSEQ multiplex PCR; TCRdb holds only in-frame clones, not every one. The table shows roughly 2.1 million clones, with 90% to 95% occurring only once. Naive CD8 cells comprised CD45RO-negative, CCR7-positively selected cells, excluding terminally differentiated effector memory CD45RA+ cells. Material for sequencing was naive CD8+ T cells from PBMCs. These receptors originate from a man aged 18 to 29 in good health. Some clones in this sample may be carry-over from other donors' samples.

The chain employs TRBV6-5 and TRBJ2-4; D possibly corresponds to TRBD1 (8 bases). The CDR3 covers 15 residues. Germline loops: CDR1 MNHEY, CDR2 SVGAGI. The V end lost 7 bases, the J end lost 7 bases, and 20 bases lay between the germline ends. The CDR3 bases are TGTGCCAGCACTCTAAGAGGACAGGGAGGGAACATTCAGTACTTC. Translation: CASTLRGQGGNIQYF.

This clone was observed a few times. CDR3 amino acids: CAISGDSQETQYF. In DNA, the CDR3 is TGTGCCATCAGTGGGGACAGCCAAGAGACCCAGTACTTC. The rearrangement links TRBV10-3 to TRBJ2-5, with 7 bases identical to TRBD1. Germline loops: CDR1 ENHRY, CDR2 SYGVKD. This CDR3 has 13 residues. The ends lost 4 bases at V and 1 base at J; junction bases unmatched: 0.

CDR3 loop: CASSQDFGTGVWTRFGYTF. The CDR3 region has the DNA TGCGCCAGCAGCCAAGATTTCGGGACAGGGGTTTGGACCCGTTTCGGCTACACCTTC. This sequence joins TRBV4-1 and TRBJ1-2; TRBD1 agrees at 10 bases. Trimming took 0 bases from V and 8 from J; bases not matched to a gene: 18. Germline lookup yields CDR1 MGHRA and CDR2 YSYEKL. The CDR3 extends over 19 amino acids.

The J gene is TRBJ1-5, the V gene TRBV27, with 9 bases aligning to TRBD1. Trimming removed 9 bases from V and 2 bases from J; junction bases left unmatched: 8. CDR3 size: 15 residues. The germline gives CDR1 MNHEY, CDR2 SMNVEV (reference sequence). CDR3 DNA sequence: TGTGCCAGTCAGAACAGGGGGCAGGGCAATCAGCCCCAGCATTTT. Its protein is CASQNRGQGNQPQHF.

The CDR3 region has the DNA TGTGCCAGCAGCTTGGAAGCGTTAGGCGCCTATGAGCAGTTCTTC. Residues: CASSLEALGAYEQFF. The chain has TRBV5-4 and TRBJ2-1; D remains unclear. The CDR3 has 15 residues. The V gene's germline CDR1 is SGHNT and CDR2 YYREEE (reference sequence). Trimming left V 0 bases short and J 8 bases short, with 15 bases between.

This chain links TRBV6-5 with TRBJ1-3; 8 bases align to TRBD1. Germline values: CDR1 MNHEY, CDR2 SVGAGI. The V and J ends lost 5 bases and 2 bases, in that order; junction bases with no gene match: 2. The CDR3 is 14 amino acids. The CDR3 here is CASSPDRAGNTIYF. CDR3 nucleotide sequence: TGTGCCAGCAGTCCGGACAGGGCTGGAAACACCATATATTTT.

The V and J genes are TRBV10-2 and TRBJ2-5; 10 bases are a match to TRBD2. Germline V gene sequence: CDR1 WSHSY, CDR2 SAAADI. Trimming removed 2 bases from V and 3 bases from J; junction bases left unmatched: 9. CDR3 length equals 17 residues. CDR3: CASSESASGSGEETQYF. The CDR3 DNA sequence: TGCGCCAGCAGTGAGAGCGCTAGCGGGAGTGGGGAAGAGACCCAGTACTTC.

The genes are TRBV27 and TRBJ1-1; D is perhaps TRBD1 (6 bases). The germline V gene has CDR1 MNHEY and CDR2 SMNVEV (reference sequence). This CDR3 is 14 amino acids long. V lost 5 bases to trimming and J lost 6 bases, with 16 bases between them. This chain's CDR3 is CASSQGTAVAEAFF. CDR3 sequence (DNA): TGTGCCAGCAGTCAGGGGACGGCGGTGGCTGAAGCTTTCTTT.

The rearrangement uses TRBV7-2 and TRBJ2-1; TRBD2 matches 13 bases. The CDR3 is made up of 15 amino acids. V trimming: 2 bases; J trimming: 8 bases; junction bases outside the gene matches: 3. Germline V gene sequence: CDR1 SGHTA, CDR2 FQGNSA. The CDR3 here is CASSLWTSGGDEQFF. CDR3 sequence (DNA): TGTGCCAGCAGCTTATGGACTAGCGGGGGCGATGAGCAGTTCTTC.

The chain recombines TRBV19 with TRBJ2-7, with 7 bases that match TRBD1. V lost 6 bases and J lost 2; bases outside the gene matches: 13. Per the germline V gene, CDR1 is LNHDA and CDR2 is SQIVND (reference sequence). The CDR3 consists of 16 residues. CDR3 DNA: TGTGCCAGTAGCTTGGAGGTTGGGACAGCTACCTACGAGCAGTACTTC. It translates to CASSLEVGTATYEQYF.

Written as DNA, the CDR3 is TGCGCCAGCAGCCAAGATCCCGCCCGGAGATCCTACGAGCAGTACTTC. It specifies CASSQDPARRSYEQYF. The rearrangement links TRBV4-1 to TRBJ2-7; D is uncertain. V lost 0 bases and J lost 1, with 13 bases in between. Germline V gives CDR1 MGHRA, CDR2 YSYEKL. The CDR3 is 16 amino acids.

This chain joins TRBV7-2 and TRBJ2-1, with D possibly being TRBD2 (6 bases). Trimming took 5 bases from V and 7 from J, leaving 15 bases between them. The CDR3 contains 14 residues. Looked up from germline, CDR1 is SGHTA and CDR2 is FQGNSA. The CDR3 DNA reads as TGTGCCAGCAGCCAGGCGGGACGACCAAATGAGCAGTTCTTC. Protein sequence: CASSQAGRPNEQFF.

J is TRBJ2-2 and V is TRBV4-1, with 10 bases identical to TRBD2. Germline-derived CDR1 and CDR2 are MGHRA and YSYEKL. V trimming: 9 bases; J trimming: 5 bases; junction bases outside the gene matches: 6. There are 14 residues in the CDR3. The CDR3 protein is CASRLAGGTGELFF. The CDR3 DNA reads TGCGCCAGTAGACTAGCGGGTGGAACCGGGGAGCTGTTTTTT.

The chain is built from TRBV15 and TRBJ2-7; either TRBD1 or TRBD2 may fit D (5 bases each). This CDR3 is built from 15 residues. The V gene lost 5 bases and the J gene lost 5 bases, with 19 bases spanning the gap. CDR1 and CDR2 from the germline V gene are LNHNV and YYDKDF (reference sequence). The CDR3 loop is CATSYSGPPENEQYF. The CDR3 DNA reads as TGTGCCACCAGCTACTCGGGACCCCCGGAAAACGAGCAGTACTTC.

This chain connects TRBV27 to TRBJ2-7; TRBD2 is a possible D gene (6 bases). The germline CDR1 and CDR2 sequences are MNHEY and SMNVEV (reference sequence). The V end lost 0 bases, the J end lost 0 bases, and 9 bases lay between the germline ends. The CDR3 covers 15 residues. The CDR3 region is CASSLSLALSYEQYF. The CDR3 DNA is TGTGCCAGCAGTTTATCCCTAGCGCTCTCCTACGAGCAGTACTTC.

This clone was counted only a few times. J is TRBJ1-1 and V is TRBV19, with 8 bases fitting TRBD1. Trimming removed 7 bases from V and 6 bases from J; junction bases left unmatched: 13. This CDR3 has 15 residues. The germline gives CDR1 LNHDA, CDR2 SQIVND (reference sequence). The CDR3 DNA sequence: TGTGCCAGTACCCTGACAGGGGCCGGGAGGGCTGAAGCTTTCTTT. The encoded protein is CASTLTGAGRAEAFF.

V usage is TRBV9 and J usage is TRBJ1-2; 7 positions agree with TRBD1. Germline CDR1 is SGDLS and CDR2 is YYNGEE. This CDR3 is 11 amino acids long. Trimming cost V 5 bases and J 9 bases; bases outside gene matches: 4. Here the CDR3 DNA reads TGTGCCAGCAGTGGGGACAGAAGCTACACCTTC. Amino acid sequence: CASSGDRSYTF.

This clone came up a few times. Other DNA sequences in the sample encode the same CDR3. This chain uses TRBV30 with TRBJ1-1; the D gene is possibly TRBD1 (6 bases). V lost 2 bases to trimming and J lost 5 bases, with 12 bases between them. This CDR3 region has 13 residues. CDR1 is GTSNPN and CDR2 is SVGIG in the germline V gene (reference sequence). This CDR3 reads CAWSSTGTTEAFF. In DNA, the CDR3 is TGTGCCTGGAGTTCTACAGGGACGACTGAAGCTTTCTTT.

V gene TRBV10-2 combines with J gene TRBJ2-7, with a tentative D call TRBD2 (7 bases). This CDR3 has 19 amino acids. CDR1 is WSHSY, CDR2 SAAADI, per germline. The V gene lost 7 bases and the J gene lost 0 bases, with 28 bases spanning the gap. The CDR3 sequence: CASKGGGRGREPYSYEQYF. DNA for the CDR3: TGCGCCAGCAAGGGGGGAGGCAGAGGGAGGGAGCCCTACTCCTACGAGCAGTACTTC.

The chain is built from TRBV11-2 and TRBJ2-1, with D perhaps matching TRBD1 or TRBD2 (5 bases each). V dropped 4 bases and J dropped 3 bases, with 19 bases sitting between them. This CDR3 region has 17 residues. Per germline, CDR1 SGHAT and CDR2 FQNNGV. This CDR3 is CASSYPYRVGDYNEQFF. The CDR3 DNA reads as TGTGCCAGCAGCTACCCCTATCGGGTGGGGGACTACAATGAGCAGTTCTTC.

This clone was counted only a few times. This CDR3 is also generated by other DNA sequences in the sample. The chain is built from TRBV7-9 and TRBJ1-5; D call uncertain. CDR1 SEHNR and CDR2 FQNEAQ come from the germline V gene (reference sequence). Deletions cut 1 base from V and 0 bases from J, with 7 bases between. The CDR3 sequence is 15 residues long. CDR3 region: CASSLGVSSNQPQHF. CDR3 nucleotides: TGTGCCAGCAGCTTAGGAGTTTCTAGCAATCAGCCCCAGCATTTT.

The genes are TRBV10-2 and TRBJ1-2; TRBD1 aligns across 10 bases. The CDR3 runs to 13 residues. CDR1 is WSHSY, CDR2 SAAADI, per germline. V lost 6 bases and J lost 3; bases outside the gene matches: 1. This CDR3 reads CASRGTGDYGYTF. Written as DNA, the CDR3 is TGCGCCAGCAGGGGGACAGGGGACTATGGCTACACCTTC.

The chain carries TRBV7-9 and TRBJ2-2; 7 nucleotides align to TRBD2. The CDR3 contains 14 residues. V lost 5 bases and J lost 7; bases outside the gene matches: 7. Germline V gene data show CDR1 as SEHNR and CDR2 as FQNEAQ (reference sequence). CDR3 sequence (DNA): TGTGCCAGCAGCAATAGCGGGCGCCGCGGGGAGCTGTTTTTT. Translated: CASSNSGRRGELFF.

Worth noting for this clone: Other DNA sequences in this specimen translate into the identical CDR3. This chain uses TRBV28 with TRBJ1-4; D not certain. The V gene's germline CDR1 is MDHEN and CDR2 SYDVKM. The ends were cut back, 2 bases at V and 0 bases at J, with 4 bases in the middle. There are 14 residues in the CDR3. The CDR3 DNA follows: TGTGCCAGCAGTTTACGGACAACTAATGAAAAACTGTTTTTT. It specifies CASSLRTTNEKLFF.

The rearrangement links TRBV7-9 to TRBJ2-5; a weak D match, TRBD2 (6 bases). The ends were cut back, 5 bases at V and 4 bases at J, with 17 bases in the middle. The CDR3 spans 15 residues. Germline CDR1 and CDR2: SEHNR and FQNEAQ (reference sequence). The CDR3 DNA follows: TGTGCCAGCAGCCCCTACGGGGGAGAACGAGAGACCCAGTACTTC. Translated, it gives CASSPYGGERETQYF.

The chain has TRBV6-1 and TRBJ1-2, with D possibly being TRBD1 (5 bases). Per germline, CDR1 MNHNS and CDR2 SASEGT. Deletions cut 7 bases from V and 4 bases from J, with 13 bases between. The CDR3 loop spans 13 amino acids. The CDR3: CASTLGTVYGYTF. The CDR3 nucleotides read TGTGCCAGCACCCTAGGGACGGTCTATGGCTACACCTTC.